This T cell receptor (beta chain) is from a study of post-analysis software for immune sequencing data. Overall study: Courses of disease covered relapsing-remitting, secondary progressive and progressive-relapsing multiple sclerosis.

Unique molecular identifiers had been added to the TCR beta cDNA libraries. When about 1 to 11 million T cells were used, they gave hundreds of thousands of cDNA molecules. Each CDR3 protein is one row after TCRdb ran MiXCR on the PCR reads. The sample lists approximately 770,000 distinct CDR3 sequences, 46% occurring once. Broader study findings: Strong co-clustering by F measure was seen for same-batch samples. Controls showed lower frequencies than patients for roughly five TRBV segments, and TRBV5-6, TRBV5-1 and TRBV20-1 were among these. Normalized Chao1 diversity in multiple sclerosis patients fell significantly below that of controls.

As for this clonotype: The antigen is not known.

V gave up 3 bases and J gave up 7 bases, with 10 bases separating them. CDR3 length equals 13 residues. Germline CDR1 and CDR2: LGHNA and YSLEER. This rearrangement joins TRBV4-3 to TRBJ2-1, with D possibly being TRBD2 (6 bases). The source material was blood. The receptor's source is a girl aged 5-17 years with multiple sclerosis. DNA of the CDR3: TGCGCCAGCAGCCATGGACTAAAGAATGAGCAGTTCTTC. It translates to CASSHGLKNEQFF.